The 20 T cell receptor beta chains below all came from one sample that was sequenced in a study of blood T cells in healthy people across ages. Combining a sample-barcoded 5' primer with a J-beta primer mix, a second PCR ran for roughly 6 to 11 cycles. TCRdb reanalysed the 5' RACE reads using MiXCR and keeps one entry per CDR3 protein. This sample has 700,000 to 850,000 distinct CDR3 sequences, with roughly 34% found just once. Sequences were obtained from blood. The source is a man younger than 30 in good health.

There are many counts of this clonotype. This sequence joins TRBV12-3 or TRBV12-4 and TRBJ2-5; the match to TRBD2 covers 10 bases. The V segment lost 4 bases and the J segment 4 bases; nucleotides outside the gene matches: 9. The CDR3 has 16 amino acids. The CDR3 here is CASSSVTSGVVETQYF. The CDR3 region has the DNA TGTGCCAGCAGTTCAGTAACTAGCGGGGTCGTAGAGACCCAGTACTTC.

This clonotype showed up many times. This rearrangement joins TRBV5-1 to TRBJ2-3, with 8 bases fitting TRBD2. V trimming: 0 bases; J trimming: 0 bases; junction bases outside the gene matches: 3. The germline V gene encodes CDR1 SGHRS and CDR2 YFSETQ. The CDR3 sequence is 16 residues long. CDR3 sequence (DNA): TGCGCCAGCAGCTTGGCGGGGGGGACGAGCACAGATACGCAGTATTTT. This codes for CASSLAGGTSTDTQYF.

In this sample, this clonotype turned up a few times. The V gene is TRBV14, the J gene TRBJ1-6; D ambiguous. The CDR3 is 15 residues long. The ends were cut back, 0 bases at V and 9 bases at J, with 12 bases in the middle. Germline assignment: CDR1 SGHDN and CDR2 FVKESK. This CDR3 is CASSQDGLLVSPLHF. As DNA, the CDR3 is TGTGCCAGCAGCCAAGACGGTTTGTTGGTTTCACCCCTCCACTTT. Together with reference TRBV14 and TRBJ1-6, the CDR3 gives the full variable domain: EAGVTQFPSHSVIEKGQTVTLRCDPISGHDNLYWYRRVMGKEIKFLLHFVKESKQDESGMPNNRFLAERTGGTYSTLKVQPAELEDSGVYFCASSQDGLLVSPLHFGNGTRLTVT.

The V and J genes are TRBV6-5 and TRBJ1-1; 10 positions match TRBD1. J gave up 4 bases and V 6 bases, and 5 bases lay outside the gene matches. The germline V gene encodes CDR1 MNHEY and CDR2 SVGAGI. This CDR3 is built from 14 residues. CDR3 loop: CASRETGGGTEAFF. Here the CDR3 DNA reads TGTGCCAGCAGGGAGACAGGGGGCGGCACTGAAGCTTTCTTT.

This clonotype was detected a few times. The rearrangement uses TRBV25-1 and TRBJ2-5; 9 bases map to TRBD1. There are 16 residues in the CDR3. Unmatched junction bases numbered 7, after V lost 1 base and J lost 4 bases. Germline V gives CDR1 MGHDK, CDR2 SYGVNS. CDR3 DNA sequence: TGTGCCAGCAGTGAATCGAAGGACAGGGGAGGAGAGACCCAGTACTTC. Translated, it gives CASSESKDRGGETQYF.

This chain connects TRBV29-1 to TRBJ1-2, with TRBD1 matching over 7 bases. Germline V lookup: CDR1 SQVTM, CDR2 ANQGSEA. The CDR3 sequence is 13 residues long. J was trimmed by 7 bases and V by 7 bases; bases with no gene match: 12. CDR3 coding DNA: TGCAGCGCCGACGACAGGGCACGGGGTGGCTACACCTTC. The encoded protein is CSADDRARGGYTF.

This clonotype was counted only a few times. The chain couples TRBV7-2 to TRBJ2-7; D gene unclear. Germline CDR1 and CDR2: SGHTA and FQGNSA. V lost 5 bases and J lost 2, with 7 bases in between. CDR3 size: 12 residues. CDR3 loop: CASSASPYEQYF. For the CDR3, the DNA is TGTGCCAGCAGCGCCAGTCCCTACGAGCAGTACTTC.

The rearrangement links TRBV12-3 or TRBV12-4 to TRBJ2-1; TRBD2 aligns across 14 bases. CDR3 length: 14 amino acids. V lost 6 bases, J lost 5 bases, and 0 bases stayed unmatched. CDR3 loop: CASRGLAGDNEQFF. The CDR3 nucleotides read TGTGCCAGCAGGGGACTAGCGGGGGACAATGAGCAGTTCTTC.

On this clonotype: One junction end disagrees with the germline gene, perhaps due to a read error. The CDR3 spells CASNLGGGVTYNEQFF. CDR3 DNA sequence: TGTGCCAGCAACTTAGGCGGGGGGGTAACCTACAATGAGCAGTTCTTC. The chain uses TRBV7-2 and TRBJ2-1; 9 bases line up with TRBD2. This CDR3 spans 16 amino acids. CDR1 and CDR2 from the germline V gene are SGHTA and FQGNSA.

This clonotype was recorded many times. The chain couples TRBV6-6 to TRBJ2-1; 11 bases fit TRBD1. V was pared by 6 bases and J by 8 bases, with 6 bases of the junction left unmatched. The CDR3 is 14 residues long. Germline CDR1 is MNHNY and CDR2 is SVGAGI (reference sequence). The CDR3 bases are TGTGCCAGCAGGAGGGACAGGGGGTATGATGAGCAGTTCTTC. Translation: CASRRDRGYDEQFF.

This clonotype was observed a handful of times. The V gene is TRBV20-1, the J gene TRBJ1-2; TRBD1 is a possible D gene (6 bases). Germline V lookup: CDR1 DFQATT, CDR2 SNEGSKA (reference sequence). The CDR3 has 13 residues. Trimming stripped 3 bases from V and 4 bases from J, with 12 bases between. CDR3 bases: TGCAGTGCTAGTCCGGGACAAAGCTATGGCTACACCTTC. Protein: CSASPGQSYGYTF.

The chain uses TRBV12-3 or TRBV12-4 and TRBJ1-5; D remains unclear. Trimming shortened V by 4 bases and J by 2 bases, and 9 bases separated the two germline ends. This CDR3 is built from 14 residues. CDR3 DNA: TGTGCCAGCAGTTCCTACGGCGGCAATCAGCCCCAGCATTTT. Protein sequence: CASSSYGGNQPQHF.

This clonotype occurred a few times. The chain uses TRBV28 and TRBJ1-5; D is undetermined. The V end was cut by 6 bases, the J end by 7 bases, with 25 bases between. CDR1 is MDHEN, CDR2 SYDVKM, per germline. CDR3 length equals 17 residues. The DNA of the CDR3 is TGTGCCAGCAGCTCTAAGTCGCGAGGCTTGGGAGAACAGCCCCAGCATTTT. Protein sequence: CASSSKSRGLGEQPQHF.

The table lists this clonotype with many counts. The CDR3 DNA is TGCAGTGCTGCCAGGGGACAGGGAAATTCACCCCTCCACTTT. Amino acids: CSAARGQGNSPLHF. The rearrangement joins TRBV20-1 to TRBJ1-6; 9 bases line up with TRBD1. Unmatched junction bases numbered 6, after V lost 5 bases and J lost 7 bases. Germline loops: CDR1 DFQATT, CDR2 SNEGSKA (reference sequence). CDR3 length: 14 amino acids.

This clonotype was seen ten or more times. The V call is TRBV5-1, the J call TRBJ2-3; D gene uncertain. Per the germline V gene, CDR1 is SGHRS and CDR2 is YFSETQ. The V end lost 3 bases, the J end lost 2 bases, and 13 bases lay between the germline ends. The CDR3 runs 15 residues. CDR3 amino acids: CASSSLRAATDTQYF. In DNA form, the CDR3 reads TGCGCCAGCAGCTCTCTCCGGGCCGCCACAGATACGCAGTATTTT.

On this clonotype: Being one base from a much bigger clone, this may be a read error. This chain links TRBV15 with TRBJ2-4; D unresolved. The tail of the sequence fits TRBJ2-7 better, so the J call may be wrong. Germline loops: CDR1 LNHNV, CDR2 YYDKDF (reference sequence). The CDR3 runs 13 residues. CDR3 protein: CAASRDNANEQYF. The CDR3 bases are TGTGCCGCCAGCAGAGATAACGCGAACGAGCAGTACTTC.

The CDR3 loop is CASRQGIASGNTIYF. CDR3 sequence (DNA): TGTGCCAGCAGACAGGGAATTGCCTCTGGAAACACCATATATTTT. The chain has TRBV6-2 or TRBV6-3 and TRBJ1-3; weak D call: TRBD1 (6 bases). The CDR3 spans 15 residues. Between the trimmed V and J ends, which lost 6 bases and 0 bases, there was a span of 12 bases. CDR1 and CDR2 (germline): MNHEY, SVGEGT.

The V gene is TRBV7-2, the J gene TRBJ2-3, with TRBD1 matching 8 bases. V lost 5 bases to trimming and J lost 6 bases; unmatched junction nucleotides: 13. This CDR3 contains 16 residues. Per the germline V gene, CDR1 is SGHTA and CDR2 is FQGNSA. DNA for the CDR3: TGTGCCAGCAGCCCACAGGGGGTAGGAGAAGCGGATACGCAGTATTTT. Translation gives CASSPQGVGEADTQYF. Combining the CDR3 with reference TRBV7-2 and TRBJ2-3 gives the whole variable domain GAGVSQSPSNKVTEKGKDVELRCDPISGHTALYWYRQSLGQGLEFLIYFQGNSAPDKSGLPSDRFSAERTGGSVSTLTIQRTQQEDSAVYLCASSPQGVGEADTQYFGPGTRLTVL.

This clonotype has more than one count but fewer than ten. V and J are TRBV20-1 and TRBJ2-3; tentative D call: TRBD2 (6 bases). This CDR3 spans 13 amino acids. V was trimmed by 1 base and J by 8 bases, leaving 13 bases between them. Germline CDR1 DFQATT, CDR2 SNEGSKA (reference sequence). The CDR3 sequence: CSARGDWGITQYF. For the CDR3, the DNA is TGCAGTGCTAGAGGGGACTGGGGAATTACGCAGTATTTT.

The chain has TRBV9 and TRBJ2-5; D might be TRBD2 (5 bases). This CDR3 spans 14 amino acids. Germline V CDR1 and CDR2: SGDLS, YYNGEE. Between the trimmed V and J ends, which lost 0 bases and 11 bases, there was a span of 17 bases. The CDR3 sequence: CASSVVDSQREQYF. The CDR3 DNA reads TGTGCCAGCAGCGTAGTAGACTCCCAAAGGGAGCAGTACTTC.